Listed here are 21 T cell receptor beta chains from one sample, sequenced in a study of CD8+CD57+ T cells in acquired aplastic anemia. Patients sequenced had flow cytometry evidence of CD8+CD57+ cell expansion. TCR beta VDJ combinations and CDR3 sequences were profiled from genomic DNA. MiXCR was run by TCRdb on the reads, yielding one entry per CDR3 protein. The data hold about 75,000 distinct CDR3 sequences, with around 70% observed a single time. The material sequenced was sorted CD4+, CD8+, or CD8+CD57+ T cells (not recorded which) from PBMCs. The receptors here all came from a human donor with aplastic anemia.

This clonotype occurred many times. CDR3 residues: CASGRGTYEQYF. CDR3 nucleotide sequence: TGTGCTAGTGGGCGGGGGACCTACGAGCAGTACTTC. V gene TRBV12-5 combines with J gene TRBJ2-7; 7 bases map to TRBD2. CDR1 and CDR2 (germline): LGHNT, FRNRAP. This CDR3 is built from 12 residues. The J segment lost 2 bases and the V segment lost 6 bases, leaving 1 base of the junction unmatched.

Notes on this clonotype: The junction shows a germline mismatch at one end, possibly a read error. J is TRBJ1-5 and V is TRBV19; tentative D call: TRBD1 (6 bases). The CDR3 length is 15 residues. CDR1 LNHDA and CDR2 SQIVND come from the germline V gene (reference sequence). The CDR3 coding sequence is TGTGCCAGTAGTATAGAACAGGGATTAAATCGGCCCCAGCATTTT. As protein: CASSIEQGLNRPQHF.

This clonotype was picked up one time. The chain joins TRBV11-1 to TRBJ2-7; D tentatively fits TRBD1 or TRBD2 (5 bases each). Trimming removed 2 bases at V and 1 base at J, with 15 bases between. The CDR3 is 16 residues long. CDR1 is SGHAT and CDR2 is FQDESV in the germline V gene (reference sequence). CDR3: CASSLSSRGRSYEQYF. The CDR3 DNA follows: TGTGCCAGCAGCTTAAGTAGTAGGGGACGATCCTACGAGCAGTACTTC.

The genes are TRBV2 and TRBJ2-5; a possible D gene is TRBD1 (6 bases). From germline, CDR1 is SNHLY and CDR2 FYNNEI. The CDR3 length is 14 residues. This CDR3 reads CASGFSDSQETQYF. For the CDR3, the DNA is TGTGCTAGTGGTTTTTCGGACAGCCAAGAGACCCAGTACTTC.

The chain links TRBV25-1 to TRBJ1-1; D is uncertain. In germline, CDR1 is MGHDK, CDR2 SYGVNS. V was pared by 3 bases and J by 1 base, with 15 bases between. This CDR3 has 16 residues. The CDR3 nucleotides are TGTGCCAGCAGTGATCATGGCCGAAATCCGAACACTGAAGCTTTCTTT. Its translation is CASSDHGRNPNTEAFF.

This chain connects TRBV29-1 to TRBJ1-1; TRBD1 matches 12 bases. J was trimmed by 2 bases and V by 4 bases; bases with no gene match: 5. Germline V gives CDR1 SQVTM, CDR2 ANQGSEA. The CDR3 runs 15 residues. DNA of the CDR3: TGCAGCGTTGGGGGACAGGGGGCCGGAAACACTGAAGCTTTCTTT. Amino acid sequence: CSVGGQGAGNTEAFF.

This chain joins TRBV7-6 and TRBJ1-1; the D is unclear. V lost 0 bases to trimming and J lost 1 base, with 3 bases between them. CDR1 SGHVS and CDR2 FNYEAQ come from the germline V gene. This CDR3 spans 13 amino acids. CDR3 sequence (DNA): TGTGCCAGCAGCTTAGCGACGAACACTGAAGCTTTCTTT. This translates into CASSLATNTEAFF.

This sequence joins TRBV15 and TRBJ2-3; 10 bases are shared with TRBD2. This CDR3 is 15 amino acids long. With 5 bases clipped from V and 4 bases from J, the junction kept 6 bases outside the gene matches. Looked up from germline, CDR1 is LNHNV and CDR2 is YYDKDF (reference sequence). The CDR3 here is CATSPTSGVPDTQYF. For the CDR3, the DNA is TGTGCCACCAGCCCAACTAGCGGGGTCCCAGATACGCAGTATTTT. The whole variable domain, remainder taken from reference TRBV15 and TRBJ2-3, is DAMVIQNPRYQVTQFGKPVTLSCSQTLNHNVMYWYQQKSSQAPKLLFHYYDKDFNNEADTPDNFQSRRPNTSFCFLDIRSPGLGDTAMYLCATSPTSGVPDTQYFGPGTRLTVL.

Regarding this clonotype: An end of the junction differs from the germline gene, which may be a read error. V is TRBV20-1 and J is TRBJ2-5; 14 positions match TRBD2. This CDR3 is built from 15 residues. Germline V gives CDR1 DFQATT, CDR2 SNEGSKA (reference sequence). The CDR3 loop is CGARLAGGPRETQYF. In DNA, the CDR3 is TGCGGTGCTAGACTAGCGGGGGGGCCCCGGGAGACCCAGTACTTC.

This clonotype appeared once. The V gene is TRBV7-9, the J gene TRBJ2-7, with D uncertain. The length of the CDR3 is 15 residues. Between the trimmed V and J ends, which lost 6 bases and 2 bases, there was a span of 17 bases. Per the germline V gene, CDR1 is SEHNR and CDR2 is FQNEAQ (reference sequence). The CDR3 here is CASSNPRGRTYEQYF. The CDR3 DNA follows: TGTGCCAGCAGTAACCCCCGCGGCAGGACCTACGAGCAGTACTTC.

The rearrangement uses TRBV5-6 and TRBJ2-7; D is uncertain. Germline CDR1 and CDR2: SGHDT and YYEEEE. The V gene lost 4 bases and the J gene lost 2 bases, with 13 bases spanning the gap. The CDR3 runs to 14 residues. CDR3 sequence: CASSQLSIAYEQYF. In DNA form, the CDR3 reads TGTGCCAGCAGCCAACTATCAATAGCCTACGAGCAGTACTTC.

The rearrangement uses TRBV7-9 and TRBJ2-7; 10 bases fit TRBD1. V shed 0 bases, J shed 2 bases, and the junction held 1 base outside the gene matches. CDR3 size: 15 residues. Germline values: CDR1 SEHNR, CDR2 FQNEAQ (reference sequence). In DNA, the CDR3 is TGTGCCAGCAGCTTAGCCGGGACAGGGGCCTACGAGCAGTACTTC. Its protein is CASSLAGTGAYEQYF. Drawing the rest from reference TRBV7-9 and TRBJ2-7, the complete variable domain is DTGVSQNPRHKITKRGQNVTFRCDPISEHNRLYWYRQTLGQGPEFLTYFQNEAQLEKSRLLSDRFSAERPKGSFSTLEIQRTEQGDSAMYLCASSLAGTGAYEQYFGPGTRLTVT.

V gene TRBV12-3 or TRBV12-4 combines with J gene TRBJ2-7; either TRBD1 or TRBD2 may supply D (6 bases each). CDR3 length: 15 amino acids. V lost 6 bases and J 5 bases, leaving 20 bases between the germline ends. The CDR3 region has the DNA TGTGCCAGCAGATACGGGCAGCCGGGGGCCCACGAGCAGTACTTC. Amino acids: CASRYGQPGAHEQYF.

This clonotype turned up a few times. V gene TRBV4-2 combines with J gene TRBJ2-1; 11 nucleotides agree with TRBD2. CDR1 is LGHNA and CDR2 is YNFKEQ in the germline V gene. J was trimmed by 9 bases and V by 5 bases; bases with no gene match: 12. This CDR3 spans 16 amino acids. DNA of the CDR3: TGTGCCAGCAGCGGCACCGGGACTAGCGGAGGAGTTGAGCAGTTCTTC. Its translation is CASSGTGTSGGVEQFF.

The gene calls are TRBV5-6 and TRBJ1-3; D not certain. V shed 0 bases and J shed 0 bases, with 10 bases lying between them. The CDR3 contains 16 residues. Germline values: CDR1 SGHDT, CDR2 YYEEEE. CDR3 in DNA: TGTGCCAGCAGCTTGGATTACTCTTTCTCTGGAAACACCATATATTTT. Translating it yields CASSLDYSFSGNTIYF.

Only a few counts were recorded for this clonotype. The rearrangement links TRBV6-1 to TRBJ1-2; the D gene is possibly TRBD1 (6 bases). Germline assignment: CDR1 MNHNS and CDR2 SASEGT. V was clipped by 6 bases and J by 8 bases, with 22 bases between them. This CDR3 is built from 15 residues. The CDR3 sequence is CASSPDRTASRGYTF. The CDR3 region has the DNA TGTGCCAGCAGCCCCGACCGGACAGCCTCGAGGGGCTACACCTTC.

This clonotype has at least ten counts. This sequence joins TRBV10-3 and TRBJ2-7; TRBD1 aligns across 11 bases. Germline CDR1 reads ENHRY; CDR2 reads SYGVKD. Unmatched junction bases numbered 1, after V lost 2 bases and J lost 4 bases. This CDR3 contains 14 residues. In DNA, the CDR3 is TGTGCCATCAGTGAGGGACAGGGGGCATACGAGCAGTACTTC. This sequence encodes CAISEGQGAYEQYF.

V is TRBV7-9 and J is TRBJ1-1, with D unresolved. V gave up 4 bases and J gave up 10 bases, with 7 bases separating them. This CDR3 has 10 residues. The germline V gene has CDR1 SEHNR and CDR2 FQNEAQ (reference sequence). The CDR3 is CASSSSVAFF. CDR3 nucleotide sequence: TGTGCCAGCAGCTCGTCCGTAGCTTTCTTT.

The V and J genes are TRBV29-1 and TRBJ2-7, with a tentative D call TRBD1 (6 bases). The CDR3 covers 14 residues. V gave up 6 bases and J gave up 0 bases, with 15 bases separating them. The V gene's germline CDR1 is SQVTM and CDR2 ANQGSEA. CDR3 coding DNA: TGCAGCGTCGTCACAGGGATACCCTCCTACGAGCAGTACTTC. This encodes CSVVTGIPSYEQYF.

The V and J genes are TRBV4-1 and TRBJ2-7; D may be TRBD2 (5 bases). V was shortened by 2 bases and J by 2 bases, with 13 bases between the two germline ends. CDR1 and CDR2 from the germline V gene are MGHRA and YSYEKL. The CDR3 has 15 residues. CDR3 loop: CASSQLDLGTYEQYF. CDR3 nucleotide sequence: TGCGCCAGCAGCCAATTGGACTTGGGGACCTACGAGCAGTACTTC.

The chain couples TRBV7-9 to TRBJ1-5; D remains ambiguous. CDR1 is SEHNR and CDR2 is FQNEAQ in the germline V gene (reference sequence). This CDR3 contains 12 residues. Between the trimmed V and J ends, which lost 1 base and 5 bases, there was a span of 3 bases. The CDR3 region is CASSLEDQPQHF. The CDR3 coding sequence is TGTGCCAGCAGCTTAGAAGATCAGCCCCAGCATTTT.